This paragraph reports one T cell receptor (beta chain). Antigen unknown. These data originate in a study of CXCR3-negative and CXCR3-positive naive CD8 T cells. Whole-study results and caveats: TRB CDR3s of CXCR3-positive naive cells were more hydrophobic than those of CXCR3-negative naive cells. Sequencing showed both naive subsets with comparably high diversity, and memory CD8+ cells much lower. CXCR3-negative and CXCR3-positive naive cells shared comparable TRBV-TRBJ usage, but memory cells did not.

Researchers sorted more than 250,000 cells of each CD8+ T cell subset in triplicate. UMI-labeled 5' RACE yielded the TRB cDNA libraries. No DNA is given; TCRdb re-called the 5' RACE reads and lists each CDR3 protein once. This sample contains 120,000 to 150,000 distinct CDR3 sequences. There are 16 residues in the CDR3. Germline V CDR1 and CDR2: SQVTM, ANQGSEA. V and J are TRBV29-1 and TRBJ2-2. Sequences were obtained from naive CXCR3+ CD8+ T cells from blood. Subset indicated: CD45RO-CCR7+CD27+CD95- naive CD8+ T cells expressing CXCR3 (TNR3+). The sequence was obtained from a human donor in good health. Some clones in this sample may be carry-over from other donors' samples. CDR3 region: CSVEGESGSLAGELFF.